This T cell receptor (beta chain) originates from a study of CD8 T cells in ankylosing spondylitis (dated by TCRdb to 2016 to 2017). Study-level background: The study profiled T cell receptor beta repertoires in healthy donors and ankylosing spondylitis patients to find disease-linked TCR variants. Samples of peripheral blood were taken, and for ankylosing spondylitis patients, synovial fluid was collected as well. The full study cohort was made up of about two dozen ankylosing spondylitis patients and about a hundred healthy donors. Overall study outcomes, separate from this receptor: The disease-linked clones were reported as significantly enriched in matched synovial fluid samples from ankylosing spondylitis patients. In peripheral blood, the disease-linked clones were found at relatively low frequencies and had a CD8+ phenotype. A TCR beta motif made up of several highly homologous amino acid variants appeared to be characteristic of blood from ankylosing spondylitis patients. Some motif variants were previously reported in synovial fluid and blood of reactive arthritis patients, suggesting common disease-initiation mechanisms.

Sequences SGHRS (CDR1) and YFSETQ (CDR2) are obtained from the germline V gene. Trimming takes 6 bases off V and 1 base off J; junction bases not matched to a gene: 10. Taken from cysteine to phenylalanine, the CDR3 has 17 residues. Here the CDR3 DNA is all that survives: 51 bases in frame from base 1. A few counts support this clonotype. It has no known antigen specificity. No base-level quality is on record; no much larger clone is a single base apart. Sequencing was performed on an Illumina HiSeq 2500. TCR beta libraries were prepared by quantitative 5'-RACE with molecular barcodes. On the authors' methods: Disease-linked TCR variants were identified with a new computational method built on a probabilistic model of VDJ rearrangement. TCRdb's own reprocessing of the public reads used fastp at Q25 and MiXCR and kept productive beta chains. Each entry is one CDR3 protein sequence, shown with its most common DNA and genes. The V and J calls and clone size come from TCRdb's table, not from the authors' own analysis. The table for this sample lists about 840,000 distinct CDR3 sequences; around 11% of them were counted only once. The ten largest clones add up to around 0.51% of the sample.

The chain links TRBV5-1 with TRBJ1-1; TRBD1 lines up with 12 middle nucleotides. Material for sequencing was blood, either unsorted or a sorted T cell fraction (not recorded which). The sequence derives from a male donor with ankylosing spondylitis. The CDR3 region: CASTPGDRGRRNTEAFF. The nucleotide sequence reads TGCGCCAGCACCCCAGGGGACAGGGGGCGAAGGAACACTGAAGCTTTCTTT.